This T cell receptor (beta chain) appears in the sequencing data of a study of cytomegalovirus exposure and HLA in healthy donors (dated by TCRdb to about 2017). Study-level background: An earlier analysis of fewer than 750 of the donors reported over 250 Gb of sequence data and roughly 120 million unique TCR beta sequences obtained from about 179 million T cells. Because of strong linkage in the cohort, roughly five DR-DQ haplotypes were treated as single units for association and clustering. To study patterns of TCR occurrence, a later analysis re-analyzed previously published TCR beta repertoires from 700 or so donors and added high-resolution HLA genotyping. The T cell repertoires of 700 or so subjects were profiled by immunosequencing and related to cytomegalovirus serostatus. An early release covering 500 to 750 HLA-typed donors comprised 250 to 350 gigabases of sequencing data and roughly 85 million unique TCR sequences. In an earlier analysis of about 590 of the donors, high-throughput TCR beta sequencing was used to judge whether each TCR beta V gene segment behaved as functional or pseudogenic. All discovery cohort repertoires had been generated on a single sequencing platform. In addition to the first cohort of approximately 670 subjects, a separate validation cohort of 130 or so different subjects was used. Alongside the repertoire data, information on donor age, sex, ethnicity and CMV serostatus was compiled. On average, roughly 240,000 unique TCR beta nucleotide sequences were sequenced per donor among some 430 genotyped donors of the cohort, with 15% to 20% of those sequences being non-productive. The study combined high-throughput TCR immunosequencing, statistical association of individual TCRs with disease status, and machine learning to predict cytomegalovirus infection status. The number of typed donors differed by locus: roughly 629-630 for A, B, C, DRB1 and DQB1; some 500 for DQA1; 600 to 610 for DPA1; and roughly 450 for DPB1. In the later analysis, no new phenotypic data were used to find candidate immune exposures; instead, reliance was placed on TCR beta sequences and their occurrence across donors. The study was designed to test whether signatures of past pathogen exposure could be identified by cataloging public T cell receptors. Of the 350 to 400 genotyped donors, 65% to 90% fell in the genetic ancestry cluster associated with self-reported Caucasian donors. In a later genetic analysis, genome-wide SNP genotypes for 398 of the 666 donors were used, and that subset was treated as a discovery cohort. Class I and class II HLA loci were covered by the typing at four-digit resolution. Results and caveats for the whole study, not just this receptor: Specific HLA alleles were associated with 15,000 to 20,000 TCR beta sequences at a false discovery rate of 0.05 in a later analysis. The classifier was reported to diagnose cytomegalovirus status with high specificity and sensitivity in both the original cohort and the validation cohort. An earlier analysis of approximately 500 of the donors showed that most TCR beta V segments appeared in productive rearrangements either about 87% or about 30% of the time, which broadly matched IMGT annotations. The authors suggested that the approach could potentially be generalized to other disease states and immunological phenotypes. A group of highly shared sequence variants was considered likely to be a technical artifact of the sequencing pipeline. Three of the identified cytomegalovirus-associated TCR beta chains were confirmed in vitro to be specific for cytomegalovirus antigens. Most TCR sequences were observed very rarely across donors, whereas some public TCRs were present in many individuals. Several of the top co-occurrence clusters appeared to be linked to parvovirus B19, influenza, CMV and Epstein-Barr virus, according to a later analysis. Strong co-occurrence of HLA alleles, especially DR and DQ, made assigning TCR associations to individual alleles difficult. The study listed 164 TCR beta chains as associated with cytomegalovirus. Linkage disequilibrium might explain the correlated functional status among segregating V segments, but an unknown experimental factor could not be ruled out. In a later genetic analysis, a missense DCLRE1C variant was associated with V-gene and J-gene trimming of TCR beta chains, and the association was replicated in an independent cohort. Some IMGT-functional V segments, including TRBV6-2 and TRBV6-3, could not be distinguished by the 87-base-pair reads and were therefore excluded. Over 15 rarely observed V segments, including chromosome 9 orphons, were excluded from the earlier analysis of just under 600 of the donors because counts were too low. This cohort had only TCR beta chains sequenced, and the lack of alpha or paired-chain data limited which features could be detected. Immune exposure information for the cohort was limited to CMV serostatus. Because some donors lacked HLA typing at each locus, the association tests relied only on the typed subset. According to a later genetic analysis, donors in an Asian-associated ancestry cluster had fewer N-insertions in productive TCRs than the roughly 700-donor mean. A later analysis found that TCR association rates varied across HLA loci, with DRB1 alleles showing the most associated TCRs and HLA-C alleles the fewest. A later analysis found that HLA-associated TCR beta chains were more clonally expanded and had lower generation probabilities than equally common non-associated chains. In a later analysis, most CMV-associated TCR beta chains were found to appear HLA-restricted, with HLA associations seemingly driven largely by CMV exposure. Sequencing depth was assumed to be roughly uniform across donors in the presence/absence analyses, though that assumption may not hold. A further reported finding was that TCR beta sequences accurately predicted the HLA-A and HLA-B alleles for most subjects in the first cohort.

The library was made by the immunoSEQ multiplex PCR assay. A mixture of 60 forward primers for TCR Vbeta segments and 13 reverse primers for TCR Jbeta segments was used in the multiplex PCR. Amplification of the CDR3 region of rearranged TCR beta genes was performed with a multiplex PCR assay on genomic DNA. The amplified TCR beta libraries were sequenced on the Illumina HiSeq System as 87-base-pair reads. The original pipeline was this. A later analysis tallied around 87 million unique TCR beta chains across the roughly 610 repertoires, and about 12 million of those chains were shared by two or more donors. A nearest-neighbor algorithm error-corrected the raw reads and collapsed the reads into unique sequences, merging closely related sequences to remove PCR and sequencing errors. Alignment of CDR3 sequences to IMGT reference sequences was used to assign V, D and J gene segments. Each retained sequence needed at least a six-nucleotide match to both a V gene segment and a J gene segment. Rearrangements were called productive when the CDR3 lacked stop codons and stayed in frame with V and J; all others were non-productive. CDR3 was defined according to IMGT convention as the region running from the second conserved V-encoded cysteine to the conserved J-encoded phenylalanine. In an earlier analysis of more than 550 of the donors, sequences lacking an unambiguous match to a single V gene segment were excluded. An earlier analysis of a few hundred of the donors classified V segments as functional when productive rearrangements were above 56.7% and as segregating when the standard deviation between donors was above 5%. A statistical classification framework was built to diagnose cytomegalovirus status from the catalog of TCR beta chain sequences. V and J gene assignment, in a later analysis, came from comparing TCR nucleotide sequences with IMGT/GENE-DB human TR gene sequences. The TCRdist pipeline was used in a later analysis to assign CDR3 sequences and most-parsimonious VDJ recombination scenarios. In a later analysis, each TCR beta chain was defined by its CDR3 amino acid sequence together with its V-gene family, and reads lacking a unique V-gene family were excluded. A later analysis removed roughly 590 highly shared, low-generation-probability nucleotide sequences to deal with suspected cross-contamination and a sequencing artifact. For each public chain, a later analysis derived a clonal expansion index from normalized ranks of inferred template counts within each repertoire. In a later analysis, generation probabilities were computed with a VDJ recombination model fitted to out-of-frame rearrangements, and the resulting probabilities were checked against IGoR. In a later analysis, hypergeometric tests were used to score TCR-TCR, TCR-HLA and TCR-CMV co-occurrence, with a repertoire-size bias correction applied to TCR pairs. A later analysis estimated false discovery rates by permuting HLA or CMV assignments 20 times. A later analysis grouped co-occurring TCRs with DBSCAN, adding TCRdist sequence similarity when clustering within HLA-allele-positive subsets. Co-occurrence clustering excluded repertoires with fewer than 30,000 or more than 120,000 public chains, plus five with anomalous nucleotide sharing. Here the immuneACCESS table is served through TCRdb, limited to in-frame sequences with V and J called. Missing clones are a known gap in these copies; in checked studies unresolved V genes cover under half, and the rest lacks a known reason. D and trimming were read from the DNA, whereas the V and J calls and clone size are those reported in that table. Recorded for this sample are over 100,000 clones; roughly 88% of them occurred a single time. Clones ranked in the top ten supply 3% of the sample.

The cohort consisted of 650 to 700 healthy bone marrow donors. All cohort members were sampled while nominally healthy, although unrecorded immune exposures were likely present. The donor was CMV seropositive and belonged to the group of 250 to 300 seropositive cohort members. Each donor provided a peripheral blood sample, and peripheral blood mononuclear cells were used for TCR beta sequencing. Genomic DNA extraction from the blood cell samples was performed with the Qiagen DNeasy Blood Extraction Kit. This clone occurred a few times. What this receptor recognizes is not known. No per-base quality is available; no much larger clone lies one base away. Trimmed from V: 5 bases; trimmed from J: 5 bases; junction bases lacking a gene match: 12. The CDR3 measures 16 amino acids from cysteine to phenylalanine. The DNA shown is the 48-base CDR3, in frame from base 1. In the germline V gene, CDR1 corresponds to MGHRA and CDR2 to YSYEKL.

The sequencing input was PBMCs. The chain joins TRBV4-1 to TRBJ2-5, with 9 middle bases fitting TRBD2. The sequence was collected from a young woman in good health and CMV-seropositive. The CDR3 loop reads CASSKGHSGGQETQYF. The DNA sequence follows: TGCGCCAGCAGCAAGGGACATAGCGGGGGCCAGGAGACCCAGTACTTC.